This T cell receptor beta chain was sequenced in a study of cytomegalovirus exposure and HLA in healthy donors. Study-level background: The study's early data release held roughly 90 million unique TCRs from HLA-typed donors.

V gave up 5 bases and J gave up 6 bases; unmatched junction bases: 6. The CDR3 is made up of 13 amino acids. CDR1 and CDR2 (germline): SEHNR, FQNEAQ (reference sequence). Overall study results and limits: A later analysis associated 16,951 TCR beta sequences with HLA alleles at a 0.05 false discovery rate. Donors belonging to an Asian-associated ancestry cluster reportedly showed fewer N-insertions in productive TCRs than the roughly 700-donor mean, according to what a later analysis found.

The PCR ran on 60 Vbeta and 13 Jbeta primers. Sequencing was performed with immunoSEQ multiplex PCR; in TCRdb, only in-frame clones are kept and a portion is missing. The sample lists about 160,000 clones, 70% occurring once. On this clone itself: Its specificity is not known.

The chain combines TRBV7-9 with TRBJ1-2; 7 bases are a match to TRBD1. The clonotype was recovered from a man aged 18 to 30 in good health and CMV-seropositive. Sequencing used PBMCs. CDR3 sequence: CASSREGADGYTF. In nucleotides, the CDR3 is TGTGCCAGCAGCCGGGAGGGGGCCGATGGCTACACCTTC. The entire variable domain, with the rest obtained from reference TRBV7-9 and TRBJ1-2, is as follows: DTGVSQNPRHKITKRGQNVTFRCDPISEHNRLYWYRQTLGQGPEFLTYFQNEAQLEKSRLLSDRFSAERPKGSFSTLEIQRTEQGDSAMYLCASSREGADGYTFGSGTRLTVV.